The clone carrying this T cell receptor beta chain occurred once. The sample belongs to a study of cytomegalovirus exposure and HLA in healthy donors. The donors were members of the 120-subject validation cohort (separate from the approximately 730-subject first cohort). The germline V gene encodes CDR1 SGHRS and CDR2 YFSETQ. The CDR3 is 17 residues long. V was pared by 1 base and J by 4 bases, with 9 bases of the junction left unmatched. Clones were sequenced by immunoSEQ multiplex PCR, and TCRdb holds only the in-frame ones, with some missing. Among about 69,000 clones, roughly 95% were seen once, and the ten largest hold around 5%.

The sequencing input was PBMCs. This sequence was found in a woman under 30 in good health and CMV-seropositive. V gene TRBV5-1 combines with J gene TRBJ2-1; 9 bases fit TRBD2. The CDR3 sequence: CASSLRLAGDIYNEQFF. DNA of the CDR3: TGCGCCAGCAGCTTGAGGTTAGCGGGAGACATATACAATGAGCAGTTCTTC.